This T cell receptor beta chain was identified in a study of technical replicates of blood from a handful of donors. Repertoires were generated with immunoSEQ multiplex PCR, while TCRdb's copy carries only in-frame clones and drops some. The sample has tens of thousands of clones, approximately 93% seen once. From germline, CDR1 is SGHAT and CDR2 FQNNGV. This CDR3 is built from 15 residues. V was clipped by 1 base and J by 0 bases, with 10 bases between them. The rearrangement uses TRBV11-2 and TRBJ2-7; D not certain. This receptor was identified in a human donor in good health. Input material: T cells isolated from PBMCs. This chain's CDR3 is CASSLGAPLSYEQYF. The CDR3 DNA reads TGTGCCAGCAGCTTAGGGGCACCCCTCTCCTACGAGCAGTACTTC.